The 9 T cell receptor beta chains in this list originate from one sample, sequenced in a study of T-cell memory formation after mild COVID-19. TCRdb reanalysed the 5' RACE reads using MiXCR and keeps one entry per CDR3 protein. The table lists about 360,000 distinct CDR3 sequences, about 15% of them singletons, with roughly a fifth in the top ten. Sequenced sample: PBMCs or a T cell subset sorted from them (not recorded which). Receptor source: a man between 18 and 35 years old who had mild COVID-19 (a few samples of this study predate the infection). Cell type and time point are not known.

The genes are TRBV7-9 and TRBJ1-2; unclear D gene. CDR3 length equals 14 residues. CDR1 is SEHNR, CDR2 FQNEAQ, per germline (reference sequence). V lost 4 bases, J lost 0 bases, and 9 bases lay in between. CDR3 DNA sequence: TGTGCCAGCAGCTACAGATCCGCTAACTATGGCTACACCTTC. Translation: CASSYRSANYGYTF.

The rearrangement links TRBV24-1 to TRBJ2-2; D is unclear. The CDR3 is 14 residues long. In germline, CDR1 is KGHDR, CDR2 SFDVKD. Trimming took 9 bases from V and 0 from J, leaving 10 bases between them. CDR3 region: CATQDVANTGELFF. As DNA, the CDR3 is TGTGCCACCCAGGACGTGGCGAACACCGGGGAGCTGTTTTTT.

This clonotype was seen more than once but under ten times. The chain combines TRBV2 with TRBJ2-5; D not resolved. The germline CDR1 and CDR2 sequences are SNHLY and FYNNEI. V was pared by 3 bases and J by 2 bases, with 22 bases between. This CDR3 has 18 residues. CDR3 in DNA: TGTGCCAGCAGTGACCCGAGGTCGGACGGAACAAATCAAGAGACCCAGTACTTC. Protein: CASSDPRSDGTNQETQYF. The variable domain in full, completed from reference TRBV2 and TRBJ2-5, reads EPEVTQTPSHQVTQMGQEVILRCVPISNHLYFYWYRQILGQKVEFLVSFYNNEISEKSEIFDDQFSVERPDGSNFTLKIRSTKLEDSAMYFCASSDPRSDGTNQETQYFGPGTRLLVL.

V and J are TRBV5-1 and TRBJ1-1; D gene uncertain. From germline, CDR1 is SGHRS and CDR2 YFSETQ. V was pared by 4 bases and J by 1 base, with 11 bases between. The CDR3 covers 14 residues. The DNA for the CDR3 is TGCGCCAGCAGCACGGGCCCCCCGAACACTGAAGCTTTCTTT. The encoded protein is CASSTGPPNTEAFF.

This clonotype was counted many times. This CDR3 reads CATGERVTGELFF. The CDR3 DNA is TGTGCCACCGGAGAGAGGGTCACCGGGGAGCTGTTTTTT. The rearrangement uses TRBV7-2 and TRBJ2-2; perhaps TRBD2 as D (5 bases). The CDR3 runs 13 residues. The V end was cut by 10 bases, the J end by 4 bases, with 13 bases between. Germline V gene data show CDR1 as SGHTA and CDR2 as FQGNSA.

In this sample, this clonotype turned up many times. The CDR3 is CASSLDATADTQYF. The CDR3 DNA sequence: TGTGCCAGCAGCTTAGACGCGACGGCAGATACGCAGTATTTT. The chain joins TRBV7-6 to TRBJ2-3, with D hard to call. The CDR3 is 14 residues long. Germline V gene sequence: CDR1 SGHVS, CDR2 FNYEAQ. V lost 1 base, J lost 4 bases, and 9 bases lay in between.

This clonotype came up a few times. V is TRBV5-1 and J is TRBJ2-7; 7 bases are shared with TRBD2. Germline lookup yields CDR1 SGHRS and CDR2 YFSETQ. The CDR3 runs 16 residues. Unmatched junction bases numbered 13, after V lost 0 bases and J lost 7 bases. The CDR3 is CASSLGTGGYPLEQYF. The CDR3, as DNA: TGCGCCAGCAGCTTGGGTACGGGGGGTTATCCCCTTGAGCAGTACTTC.

This clonotype has more than one count but fewer than ten. The chain links TRBV3-1 to TRBJ2-3; possible D gene TRBD2, 5 bases. CDR1 and CDR2 (germline): LGHDT, YNNKEL (reference sequence). The CDR3 loop spans 12 amino acids. The V gene lost 0 bases and the J gene lost 10 bases, with 8 bases spanning the gap. CDR3 nucleotide sequence: TGTGCCAGCAGCCAAGATCGGAGGTCGCAGTATTTT. Its protein product is CASSQDRRSQYF.

This clonotype was found a few times. The gene calls are TRBV11-2 and TRBJ2-7; 7 bases are shared with TRBD1. CDR3 length equals 15 residues. V lost 7 bases and J lost 2; bases outside the gene matches: 11. Germline V gene sequence: CDR1 SGHAT, CDR2 FQNNGV. In DNA, the CDR3 is TGTGCCAGCAAGCCGGGACAGCATACAACCTACGAGCAGTACTTC. This codes for CASKPGQHTTYEQYF. Complete variable domain (other parts from reference TRBV11-2 and TRBJ2-7): EAGVAQSPRYKIIEKRQSVAFWCNPISGHATLYWYQQILGQGPKLLIQFQNNGVVDDSQLPKDRFSAERLKGVDSTLKIQPAKLEDSAVYLCASKPGQHTTYEQYFGPGTRLTVT.